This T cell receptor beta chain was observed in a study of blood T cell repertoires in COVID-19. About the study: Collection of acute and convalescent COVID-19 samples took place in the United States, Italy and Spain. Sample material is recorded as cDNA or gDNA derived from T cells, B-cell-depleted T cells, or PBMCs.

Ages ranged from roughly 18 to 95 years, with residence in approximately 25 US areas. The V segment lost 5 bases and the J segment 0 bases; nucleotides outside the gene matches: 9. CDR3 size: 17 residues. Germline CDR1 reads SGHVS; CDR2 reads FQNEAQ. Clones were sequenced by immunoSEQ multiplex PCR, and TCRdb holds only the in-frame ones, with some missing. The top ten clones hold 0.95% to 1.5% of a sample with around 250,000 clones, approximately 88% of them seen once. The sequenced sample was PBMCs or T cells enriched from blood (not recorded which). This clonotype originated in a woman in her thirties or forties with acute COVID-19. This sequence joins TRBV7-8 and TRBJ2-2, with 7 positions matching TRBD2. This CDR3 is CASSPGPSGANTGELFF. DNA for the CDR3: TGTGCCAGCAGCCCAGGGCCTAGCGGAGCGAACACCGGGGAGCTGTTTTTT.